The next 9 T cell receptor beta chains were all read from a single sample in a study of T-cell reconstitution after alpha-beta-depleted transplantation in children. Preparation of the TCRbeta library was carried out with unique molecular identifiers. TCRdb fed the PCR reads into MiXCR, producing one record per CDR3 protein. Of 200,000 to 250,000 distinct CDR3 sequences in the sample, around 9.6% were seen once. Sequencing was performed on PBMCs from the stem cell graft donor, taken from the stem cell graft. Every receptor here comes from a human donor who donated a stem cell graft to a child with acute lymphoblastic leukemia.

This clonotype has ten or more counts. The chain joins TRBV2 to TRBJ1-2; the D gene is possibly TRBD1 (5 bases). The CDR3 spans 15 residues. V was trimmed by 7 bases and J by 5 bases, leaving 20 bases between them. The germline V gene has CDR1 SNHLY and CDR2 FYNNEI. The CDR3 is CASTTDPTEYYGYTF. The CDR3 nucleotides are TGTGCCAGCACCACTGACCCGACAGAGTATTATGGCTACACCTTC.

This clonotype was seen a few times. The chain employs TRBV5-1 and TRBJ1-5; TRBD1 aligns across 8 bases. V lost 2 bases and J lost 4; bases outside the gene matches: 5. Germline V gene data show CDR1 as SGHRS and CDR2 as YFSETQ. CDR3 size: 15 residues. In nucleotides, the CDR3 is TGCGCCAGCAGCTTTTCGACAGGGGAAAATCAGCCCCAGCATTTT. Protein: CASSFSTGENQPQHF. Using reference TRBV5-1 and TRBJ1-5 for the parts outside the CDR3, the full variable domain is KAGVTQTPRYLIKTRGQQVTLSCSPISGHRSVSWYQQTPGQGLQFLFEYFSETQRNKGNFPGRFSGRQFSNSRSEMNVSTLELGDSALYLCASSFSTGENQPQHFGDGTRLSIL.

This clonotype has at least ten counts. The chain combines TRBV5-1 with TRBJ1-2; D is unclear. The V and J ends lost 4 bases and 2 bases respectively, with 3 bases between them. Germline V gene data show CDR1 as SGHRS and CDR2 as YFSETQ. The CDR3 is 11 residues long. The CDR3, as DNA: TGCGCCAGCAGCGACAACTATGGCTACACCTTC. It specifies CASSDNYGYTF.

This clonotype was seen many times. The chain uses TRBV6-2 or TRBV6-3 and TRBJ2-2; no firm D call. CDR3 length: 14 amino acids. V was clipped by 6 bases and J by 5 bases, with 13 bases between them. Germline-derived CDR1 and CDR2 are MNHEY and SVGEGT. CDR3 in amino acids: CASRQSERTGELFF. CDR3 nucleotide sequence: TGTGCCAGCAGACAATCCGAGAGGACCGGGGAGCTGTTTTTT.

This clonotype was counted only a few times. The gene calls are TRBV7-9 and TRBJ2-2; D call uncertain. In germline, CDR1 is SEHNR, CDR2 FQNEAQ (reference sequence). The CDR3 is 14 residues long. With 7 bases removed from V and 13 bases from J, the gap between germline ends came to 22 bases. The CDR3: CASTAVESLAGLFF. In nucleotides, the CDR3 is TGTGCCAGCACGGCCGTGGAGTCCCTCGCCGGGCTGTTTTTT.

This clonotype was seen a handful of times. CDR3 amino acids: CASSLKGAHTEAFF. CDR3 nucleotide sequence: TGCGCCAGCAGCTTGAAAGGGGCCCACACTGAAGCTTTCTTT. The chain couples TRBV5-1 to TRBJ1-1; maybe TRBD1 (5 bases). This CDR3 has 14 residues. The ends were cut back, 1 base at V and 3 bases at J, with 10 bases in the middle. Germline V gene data show CDR1 as SGHRS and CDR2 as YFSETQ.

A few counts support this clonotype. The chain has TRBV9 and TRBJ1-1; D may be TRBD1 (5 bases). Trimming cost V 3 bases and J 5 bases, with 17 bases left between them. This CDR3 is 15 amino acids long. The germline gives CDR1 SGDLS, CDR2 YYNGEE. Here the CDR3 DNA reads TGTGCCAGCAGCGCGTACGGGGGAGTAGGGACTGAAGCTTTCTTT. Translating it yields CASSAYGGVGTEAFF. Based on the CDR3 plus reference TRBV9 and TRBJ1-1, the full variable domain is DSGVTQTPKHLITATGQRVTLRCSPRSGDLSVYWYQQSLDQGLQFLIQYYNGEERAKGNILERFSAQQFPDLHSELNLSSLELGDSALYFCASSAYGGVGTEAFFGQGTRLTVV.

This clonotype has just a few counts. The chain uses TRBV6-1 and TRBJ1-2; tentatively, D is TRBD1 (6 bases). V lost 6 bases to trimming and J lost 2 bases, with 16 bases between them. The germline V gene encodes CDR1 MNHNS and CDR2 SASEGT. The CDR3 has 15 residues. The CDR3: CASRTPGQHNYGYTF. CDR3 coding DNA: TGTGCCAGCAGAACACCGGGACAACACAACTATGGCTACACCTTC.

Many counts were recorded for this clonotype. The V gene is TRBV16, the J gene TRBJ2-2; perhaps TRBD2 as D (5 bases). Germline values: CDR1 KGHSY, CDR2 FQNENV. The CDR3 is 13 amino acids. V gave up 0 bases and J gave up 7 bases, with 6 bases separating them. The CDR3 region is CASSQSRDGELFF. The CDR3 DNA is TGTGCCAGCAGCCAATCGAGGGACGGGGAGCTGTTTTTT.